These T cell receptor beta chains were read from a single sample in a study of blood T cell repertoires in COVID-19. TCRdb's table, derived via immunoSEQ multiplex PCR, lists solely in-frame clones and lacks some. Among over 150,000 clones listed, approximately 83% were seen once. Sequencing was performed on peripheral blood. The receptors were sampled from a woman between 35 and 50 years old with COVID-19, enrolled during active disease. The CDR3 runs from the conserved cysteine through the conserved F or W. Each record gives: clone size, V gene, J gene, D gene, CDR3 protein, CDR3 DNA. D genes are given only for firm matches. Some rows mark clone size as missing; the rest say once, few, many or name a class of expanded clone.

clone_size: few; v_call: TRBV28; j_call: TRBJ1-5; d_call: NA; cdr3_aa: CASTLQGPFNQPQHF; cdr3_nt: TGTGCCAGCACCCTACAGGGACCTTTCAATCAGCCCCAGCATTTT
clone_size: few; v_call: TRBV6-5; j_call: TRBJ1-5; d_call: TRBD1; cdr3_aa: CASSPRQGQEPQHF; cdr3_nt: TGTGCCAGCAGTCCCCGACAGGGCCAGGAGCCCCAGCATTTT
clone_size: NA; v_call: TRBV15; j_call: TRBJ2-3; d_call: NA; cdr3_aa: CATSRDPFAGLAQYF; cdr3_nt: TGTGCCACCAGCAGAGACCCCTTCGCGGGACTCGCGCAGTATTTT
clone_size: few; v_call: TRBV5-1; j_call: TRBJ1-4; d_call: NA; cdr3_aa: CASSLAGSVVVEKLFF; cdr3_nt: TGCGCCAGCAGCTTGGCCGGGTCGGTGGTGGTTGAAAAACTGTTTTTT
clone_size: NA; v_call: TRBV28; j_call: TRBJ1-2; d_call: NA; cdr3_aa: CASRAVAALYGYTF; cdr3_nt: TGTGCCAGCAGGGCTGTGGCTGCCCTGTACGGCTACACCTTC
clone_size: NA; v_call: TRBV27; j_call: TRBJ1-4; d_call: NA; cdr3_aa: CASSRTSLGHEKLFF; cdr3_nt: TGTGCCAGCAGTCGGACCTCGCTGGGGCATGAAAAACTGTTTTTT
clone_size: NA; v_call: TRBV7-9; j_call: TRBJ1-1; d_call: TRBD1; cdr3_aa: CASSLAGQGAGTEAFF; cdr3_nt: TGTGCCAGCAGCTTAGCCGGACAGGGGGCGGGGACTGAAGCTTTCTTT
clone_size: NA; v_call: TRBV10-3; j_call: TRBJ1-2; d_call: TRBD1; cdr3_aa: CAISEPGQVKFYGYTF; cdr3_nt: TGTGCCATCAGTGAGCCGGGACAGGTTAAATTCTATGGCTACACCTTC
clone_size: NA; v_call: TRBV5-5; j_call: TRBJ2-5; d_call: NA; cdr3_aa: CASSPRDYQETQYF; cdr3_nt: TGTGCCAGCAGCCCCCGGGACTACCAAGAGACCCAGTACTTC
clone_size: NA; v_call: TRBV5-5; j_call: TRBJ1-1; d_call: NA; cdr3_aa: CASSARGGNTEAFF; cdr3_nt: TGTGCCAGCAGCGCGAGAGGGGGTAACACTGAAGCTTTCTTT
clone_size: NA; v_call: TRBV28; j_call: TRBJ1-2; d_call: NA; cdr3_aa: CASSASGEGHYGYTF; cdr3_nt: TGTGCCAGCAGTGCAAGTGGGGAGGGCCACTATGGCTACACCTTC
clone_size: NA; v_call: TRBV10-3; j_call: TRBJ1-1; d_call: NA; cdr3_aa: CAIRHEGLTNTEAFF; cdr3_nt: TGTGCCATCCGTCACGAGGGCCTCACGAACACTGAAGCTTTCTTT
clone_size: NA; v_call: TRBV28; j_call: TRBJ2-7; d_call: TRBD1; cdr3_aa: CASSRTGDGAHEQYF; cdr3_nt: TGTGCCAGCAGTCGGACAGGCGATGGGGCCCACGAGCAGTACTTC
clone_size: few; v_call: TRBV6-4; j_call: TRBJ2-2; d_call: NA; cdr3_aa: CASSDSVSADVNTGELFF; cdr3_nt: TGTGCCAGCAGTGACTCTGTTAGCGCAGACGTCAACACCGGGGAGCTGTTTTTT
clone_size: NA; v_call: TRBV11-2; j_call: TRBJ1-2; d_call: NA; cdr3_aa: CASSAGGGYTF; cdr3_nt: TGTGCCAGCAGCGCGGGGGGTGGCTACACCTTC
clone_size: NA; v_call: TRBV19; j_call: TRBJ2-6; d_call: NA; cdr3_aa: CASSVQFPGLTASGANVLTF; cdr3_nt: TGTGCCAGTAGTGTACAATTCCCGGGACTCACCGCCTCTGGGGCCAACGTCCTGACTTTC
clone_size: NA; v_call: TRBV9; j_call: TRBJ2-5; d_call: TRBD2; cdr3_aa: CASSVSGGARETQYF; cdr3_nt: TGTGCCAGCAGCGTGAGCGGGGGCGCCAGGGAGACCCAGTACTTC
clone_size: NA; v_call: TRBV10-2; j_call: TRBJ2-7; d_call: TRBD2; cdr3_aa: CASNPGSGGAHAYEQYF; cdr3_nt: TGCGCCAGCAACCCCGGGAGCGGGGGGGCTCACGCCTACGAGCAGTACTTC
clone_size: NA; v_call: TRBV11-3; j_call: TRBJ1-6; d_call: TRBD1; cdr3_aa: CASHHPGGTYNSPLHF; cdr3_nt: TGTGCCAGCCACCACCCAGGGGGGACCTATAATTCACCCCTCCACTTT
clone_size: NA; v_call: TRBV9; j_call: TRBJ1-4; d_call: NA; cdr3_aa: CASSGYSEKLFF; cdr3_nt: TGTGCCAGCAGCGGGTACTCTGAAAAACTGTTTTTT
clone_size: NA; v_call: TRBV10-2; j_call: TRBJ1-1; d_call: TRBD1; cdr3_aa: CASKTPGGQGKAFF; cdr3_nt: TGCGCCAGCAAAACTCCGGGGGGACAGGGGAAAGCTTTCTTT
clone_size: NA; v_call: TRBV14; j_call: TRBJ2-6; d_call: TRBD1; cdr3_aa: CASKPLGTASSGANVLTF; cdr3_nt: TGTGCCAGCAAGCCCCTAGGGACAGCTTCCTCTGGGGCCAACGTCCTGACTTTC
clone_size: NA; v_call: TRBV19; j_call: TRBJ2-4; d_call: TRBD2; cdr3_aa: CASSKSGSANIQYF; cdr3_nt: TGTGCCAGTAGTAAAAGCGGGAGTGCGAACATTCAGTACTTC
clone_size: NA; v_call: TRBV5-1; j_call: TRBJ1-5; d_call: NA; cdr3_aa: CASSPNTGDPSAQHF; cdr3_nt: TGCGCCAGCAGCCCCAACACGGGGGACCCATCGGCCCAGCATTTT
clone_size: NA; v_call: TRBV3-1/TRBV3-2; j_call: TRBJ1-2; d_call: NA; cdr3_aa: CASSQIGANYGYTF; cdr3_nt: TGTGCCAGCAGCCAAATAGGAGCTAACTATGGCTACACCTTC
clone_size: NA; v_call: TRBV6-5; j_call: TRBJ1-1; d_call: NA; cdr3_aa: CASGRTDTEAFF; cdr3_nt: TGTGCCAGCGGACGGACAGACACTGAAGCTTTCTTT
clone_size: NA; v_call: TRBV7-2; j_call: TRBJ2-3; d_call: NA; cdr3_aa: CASSLVDTQYF; cdr3_nt: TGTGCCAGCAGCCTTGTGGATACGCAGTATTTT
clone_size: NA; v_call: TRBV11-1; j_call: TRBJ1-6; d_call: TRBD1; cdr3_aa: CASSRTGNNSPLHF; cdr3_nt: TGTGCCAGCAGCCGGACAGGGAATAATTCACCCCTCCACTTT
clone_size: NA; v_call: TRBV19; j_call: TRBJ1-1; d_call: TRBD1; cdr3_aa: CASVPIRTGQGAVKAFF; cdr3_nt: TGTGCCAGCGTACCCATTCGGACGGGACAGGGGGCCGTCAAAGCTTTCTTT
clone_size: NA; v_call: TRBV6-1; j_call: TRBJ1-5; d_call: NA; cdr3_aa: CASSEEVGGGQPQHF; cdr3_nt: TGTGCCAGCAGTGAAGAGGTTGGGGGCGGGCAGCCCCAGCATTTT
clone_size: few; v_call: TRBV5-1; j_call: TRBJ2-4; d_call: TRBD2; cdr3_aa: CASSFFGRESKNIQYF; cdr3_nt: TGCGCCAGCAGCTTTTTCGGGAGGGAGTCCAAAAACATTCAGTACTTC
clone_size: NA; v_call: TRBV5-1; j_call: TRBJ2-2; d_call: TRBD2; cdr3_aa: CASSLLAGGNTGELFF; cdr3_nt: TGCGCCAGCAGCTTGCTAGCGGGAGGAAACACCGGGGAGCTGTTTTTT
clone_size: NA; v_call: TRBV19; j_call: TRBJ1-1; d_call: NA; cdr3_aa: CASSIGARGTEAFF; cdr3_nt: TGTGCCAGTAGTATAGGTGCCAGGGGCACTGAAGCTTTCTTT
clone_size: NA; v_call: TRBV28; j_call: TRBJ2-7; d_call: NA; cdr3_aa: CASTPLRHAAYEQYF; cdr3_nt: TGTGCCAGCACCCCCCTCCGACACGCAGCCTACGAGCAGTACTTC
clone_size: once; v_call: TRBV5-1; j_call: TRBJ2-1; d_call: TRBD2; cdr3_aa: CASSASGRAKDEQFF; cdr3_nt: TGCGCCAGCAGTGCTAGCGGGAGGGCCAAGGATGAGCAGTTCTTC
clone_size: NA; v_call: TRBV13; j_call: TRBJ2-5; d_call: NA; cdr3_aa: CASSSGGAGGIKETQYF; cdr3_nt: TGTGCCAGCAGCTCGGGGGGCGCAGGGGGCATTAAAGAGACCCAGTACTTC
clone_size: NA; v_call: TRBV5-1; j_call: TRBJ1-4; d_call: TRBD1; cdr3_aa: CASSSGGQVNEKLFF; cdr3_nt: TGCGCCAGCAGCTCGGGGGGACAGGTTAATGAAAAACTGTTTTTT
clone_size: NA; v_call: TRBV3-1/TRBV3-2; j_call: TRBJ2-4; d_call: TRBD2; cdr3_aa: CASSPRLAGGKNIQYF; cdr3_nt: TGTGCCAGCAGCCCAAGACTAGCGGGGGGGAAAAACATTCAGTACTTC
clone_size: NA; v_call: TRBV15; j_call: TRBJ2-3; d_call: TRBD2; cdr3_aa: CAAQLAGGPGTQYF; cdr3_nt: TGTGCCGCTCAACTAGCGGGGGGGCCCGGGACGCAGTATTTT
clone_size: few; v_call: TRBV6-6; j_call: TRBJ2-1; d_call: TRBD1; cdr3_aa: CASRSQGGYEQFF; cdr3_nt: TGTGCCAGCAGGTCTCAAGGGGGCTATGAGCAGTTCTTC
clone_size: NA; v_call: TRBV11-3; j_call: TRBJ2-6; d_call: NA; cdr3_aa: CASSLVASGANVLTF; cdr3_nt: TGTGCCAGCAGCTTAGTAGCCTCTGGGGCCAACGTCCTGACTTTC